This record concerns one TCR beta chain sequence. Libraries were prepared by immunoSEQ multiplex PCR; TCRdb keeps only in-frame clonotypes and omits some of them. The sample lists over 90,000 clones; roughly 76% were seen once. This sample was taken from a study of blood T cell repertoires in COVID-19. The receptor was isolated from a man older than 75 with COVID-19, enrolled during active disease. What was sequenced was peripheral blood.

The CDR3 nucleotides read TGTGCCAGTAGTATGCCCGGGACAGGGAACGAAAAACTGTTTTTT. Amino acids: CASSMPGTGNEKLFF. The rearrangement links TRBV19 to TRBJ1-4; the match to TRBD1 covers 9 bases. The J segment lost 8 bases and the V segment lost 3 bases, leaving 7 bases of the junction unmatched. The CDR3 has 15 amino acids. The germline CDR1 and CDR2 sequences are LNHDA and SQIVND (reference sequence).